The TCR beta chain described here comes from a study of graft-versus-host responses after intestinal transplantation (dated by TCRdb to about 2021). Regarding the research as a whole: The transplants that recipients received were multivisceral, liver-intestinal, or isolated intestinal. The cohort enrolled about two dozen intestinal transplant recipients including one retransplant, and a few patients lacking pretransplant specimens were excluded. To identify alloreactive clones, pre-transplant mixed lymphocyte reaction products were sequenced and then compared with unstimulated pre-transplant donor and recipient T cells. Every recipient was given anti-thymocyte globulin induction, then maintenance tacrolimus and steroids for roughly three years. Donor T cell macrochimerism was defined as a peak of at least 4% donor T cells among recipient peripheral blood mononuclear cells. Samples from three later patients were sequenced in-house on an Illumina MiSeq with MiXCR processing rather than by the commercial service. Bulk TCR-beta CDR3 sequencing was used to track graft-versus-host and host-versus-graft alloreactive T cell clones in the graft, circulation and bone marrow after intestinal transplantation. General conclusions and limits of the study: GvH clones were detected in recipient bone marrow, and some of these GvH clones were observed earlier in ileal mucosa or blood, consistent with an intestinal mucosal origin. High GvH to HvG T cell clonal ratios were observed in the allografts of patients with donor T cell macrochimerism. The conclusions were limited by the relatively low number and heterogeneity of the intestinal transplant patients. Early after transplant, peak levels of circulating GvH clones were associated with declines in HvG clones.

The library relied on the immunoSEQ multiplex PCR assay. In most patients, genomic DNA was isolated using the Qiagen DNeasy Blood and Tissue Kit and sent frozen to Adaptive Biotechnologies for TCR sequencing. For most patients, high-throughput TCR-beta CDR3 sequencing of genomic DNA was performed by Adaptive Biotechnologies. The study's processing was this. TCR sequencing data were retrieved from Adaptive's ImmunoSEQ software for more than 15 patients, whereas three other patients were processed with MiXCR and VDJtools. CD4 versus CD8 sorting errors were corrected by removing sequences found in both subsets at a frequency ratio below 5:1. Because the origin of CDR3 nucleotide sequences shared between donor and recipient could not be assigned, those sequences were removed. Alloreactive clones required at least 2-fold expansion over unstimulated cells and minimum CFSE-low frequency of 0.002% (template counts) or 0.001% (read counts). Clones detected in sequenced pre-transplant spleen, lymph node, or MLR CFSE-low populations of the donor or recipient were defined as mappable. Cumulative frequency of alloreactive clones was calculated as a percentage of all sequences weighted by copy number. TCRdb mirrors the immuneACCESS table, restricted to in-frame sequences. Some clones are absent from its copies; in checked studies, under half trace to an unresolved V gene, and the reason for the others is unknown. That table furnishes V, J and clone size, whereas the DNA furnished D and trimming. For this sample the table gives fewer than 65,000 clones, of which more than 70% were detected only once. The ten largest clones represent under 0.65% of the sample.

The sample's time point label, in plain terms: cells obtained before transplantation from donor or recipient. CD3+CD4+ and CD3+CD8+ populations were FACS-sorted from unstimulated pre-transplant donor and recipient cells taken from spleen or lymph nodes. For this clone: The target of this receptor is not known. Nothing much larger sits one base from this clone, and base qualities are not available.

This specimen consisted of unstimulated CD4+ T cells sorted from spleen or lymph node cells, obtained before transplant. The sequence derives from a human donor who was the organ donor for an intestinal transplant.

The DNA sequence is TGTGCCAGCAGTGAAGGGGGGGGGTATGGCTACACCTTC. Translated, this gives CASSEGGGYGYTF. The chain was built from TRBV2 and TRBJ1-2; a tentative D match to TRBD1 spans 5 bases. CDR1 is given as SNHLY and CDR2 as FYNNEI, both from the germline V gene. The CDR3 numbers 13 residues from cysteine through phenylalanine. The DNA shown is the 39-base CDR3, in frame from base 1. V is pared back by 1 base and J by 5 bases, with 8 bases lying between the germline termini.